What follows are 5 T cell receptor beta chains derived from one specimen sequenced in a study of PD-1 blockade in classical Hodgkin lymphoma. Clones were sequenced by immunoSEQ multiplex PCR, and TCRdb holds only the in-frame ones, with some missing. The table shows 25,000 to 30,000 clones, with less than 80% occurring only once. All trial patients relapsed after autologous stem cell transplantation. The input for sequencing was peripheral blood mononuclear cells (PBMCs), taken before the second cycle of nivolumab. These receptors were collected from a human donor with classical Hodgkin lymphoma.

The J gene is TRBJ2-2, the V gene TRBV18; the D is unclear. Germline CDR1 reads KGHSH; CDR2 reads LQKENI. The CDR3 covers 15 residues. Between the trimmed V and J ends, which lost 2 bases and 0 bases, there was a span of 7 bases. CDR3 in DNA: TGTGCCAGCTCACCAGACACCGCGAACACCGGGGAGCTGTTTTTT. This sequence encodes CASSPDTANTGELFF. The entire variable domain, with the rest obtained from reference TRBV18 and TRBJ2-2, is as follows: NAGVMQNPRHLVRRRGQEARLRCSPMKGHSHVYWYRQLPEEGLKFMVYLQKENIIDESGMPKERFSAEFPKEGPSILRIQQVVRGDSAAYFCASSPDTANTGELFFGEGSRLTVL.

This chain uses TRBV19 with TRBJ2-7, with D perhaps TRBD1 (5 bases). V was clipped by 8 bases and J by 0 bases, with 11 bases between them. The CDR3 loop spans 13 amino acids. Germline V CDR1 and CDR2: LNHDA, SQIVND (reference sequence). CDR3 DNA sequence: TGTGCCAGTTCCTGGGGCATCTCCTACGAGCAGTACTTC. This translates into CASSWGISYEQYF.

This chain links TRBV5-1 with TRBJ2-7; weak D call: TRBD2 (6 bases). V lost 1 base to trimming and J lost 4 bases, with 15 bases between them. Germline CDR1 and CDR2: SGHRS and YFSETQ. This CDR3 is 15 amino acids long. The CDR3 reads CASSLLGGTEYEQYF. CDR3 DNA: TGCGCCAGCAGCTTGCTAGGAGGGACGGAGTACGAGCAGTACTTC.

This clone is categorized as medium-sized (0.01 to 0.1%). The CDR3 DNA sequence: TGTGCCAGCAGCCCCCAAAGCGGGGGCAACACCGGGGAGCTGTTTTTT. Encoded protein: CASSPQSGGNTGELFF. This chain uses TRBV4-2 with TRBJ2-2; 8 bases fit TRBD2. This CDR3 is 16 amino acids long. V shed 4 bases, J shed 2 bases, and the junction held 6 bases outside the gene matches. Germline V gene sequence: CDR1 LGHNA, CDR2 YNFKEQ.

This chain uses TRBV4-3 with TRBJ2-2; 7 positions match TRBD1. The length of the CDR3 is 17 residues. J lost 4 bases, V lost 4 bases, and 12 bases had no gene match. Germline assignment: CDR1 LGHNA and CDR2 YSLEER. The CDR3 is CASSPWVQGVGTGELFF. Written as DNA, the CDR3 is TGCGCCAGCAGCCCTTGGGTTCAGGGGGTAGGCACCGGGGAGCTGTTTTTT.